This TCR beta chain was captured by sequencing in a study of cytomegalovirus exposure and HLA in healthy donors. V lost 4 bases to trimming and J lost 4 bases; unmatched junction nucleotides: 11. There are 15 residues in the CDR3. Germline loops: CDR1 SGDLS, CDR2 YYNGEE. The PCR had 60 Vbeta and 13 Jbeta primers. The repertoire was sequenced with immunoSEQ multiplex PCR; TCRdb's copy has only in-frame clones and lacks some. The data contain 85,000 to 120,000 clones, 60% to 80% of them seen just once; the ten biggest clones take up 8.5% to 10%. The origin of this receptor is a male donor in good health and CMV-seropositive. The sequencing sample was made of PBMCs. The V and J genes are TRBV9 and TRBJ2-7, with 7 bases identical to TRBD1. The CDR3 sequence is CASSIMGDRVYEQYF. CDR3 nucleotides: TGTGCCAGCAGCATCATGGGAGACAGGGTATACGAGCAGTACTTC.